This T cell receptor (beta chain) was found in a study of beta chain features in type 1 diabetes. Across the study: Age, gender and cell yields were similar between patients and healthy donors.

In regard to this clone: The antigen remains unidentified.

Regarding the study as a whole: Among type 1 diabetes patients, VDJ junctions had fewer insertions and more deletions.

Expressed TCRB transcripts were sequenced, since all the RNA that had been isolated was reverse transcribed. The data were produced by immunoSEQ multiplex PCR, yet TCRdb's version contains in-frame clones alone and is incomplete. Among 35,000 to 45,000 clones, around 64% were seen once, and the ten largest hold over 2%. Sequenced input: Tregs from blood. This TCR came from a woman in her thirties in good health.

The CDR3 sequence: CASSLRVAHGPSGRTYNEQFF. CDR3 sequence (DNA): TGTGCCAGCAGCTTAAGGGTAGCGCACGGCCCTAGCGGGAGAACCTACAATGAGCAGTTCTTC. The rearrangement uses TRBV7-6 and TRBJ2-1; 10 bases are a match to TRBD2. CDR1 is SGHVS, CDR2 FNYEAQ, per germline. J lost 2 bases, V lost 2 bases, and 18 bases had no gene match. The CDR3 runs 21 residues.